The next 15 T cell receptor beta chains were all read from a single sample in a study of blood T cell repertoires in COVID-19. Clones were sequenced by immunoSEQ multiplex PCR, and TCRdb holds only the in-frame ones, with some missing. The sample yields approximately 65,000 clones, about 81% seen once. Sequenced material: peripheral blood. The receptors derive from an elderly man with acute or convalescent COVID-19.

The V call is TRBV5-1, the J call TRBJ1-1; tentative D call: TRBD1 (6 bases). The CDR3 sequence is 17 residues long. Looked up from germline, CDR1 is SGHRS and CDR2 is YFSETQ. The V end was cut by 5 bases, the J end by 5 bases, with 25 bases between. This CDR3 is CASSSGGATPFGTEAFF. For the CDR3, the DNA is TGCGCCAGCAGTTCGGGGGGGGCTACACCCTTTGGAACTGAAGCTTTCTTT.

This chain uses TRBV28 with TRBJ2-3; 7 nucleotides align to TRBD2. With V trimmed by 2 bases and J by 2 bases, 16 bases remained unmatched. The CDR3 covers 19 residues. From germline, CDR1 is MDHEN and CDR2 SYDVKM. In nucleotides, the CDR3 is TGTGCCAGCAGTTTAATTCCGGGGAGGGATAAGATGGCCACAGATACGCAGTATTTT. Protein: CASSLIPGRDKMATDTQYF.

The rearrangement uses TRBV5-1 and TRBJ1-1; maybe TRBD1 (5 bases). Germline V gene lookup returns CDR1 SGHRS and CDR2 YFSETQ. V gave up 3 bases and J gave up 0 bases, with 9 bases separating them. The CDR3 covers 14 residues. The CDR3 sequence: CASSWGVLNTEAFF. The CDR3 coding sequence is TGCGCCAGCAGCTGGGGGGTTCTGAACACTGAAGCTTTCTTT. The complete variable domain, with remaining parts taken from reference TRBV5-1 and TRBJ1-1, reads KAGVTQTPRYLIKTRGQQVTLSCSPISGHRSVSWYQQTPGQGLQFLFEYFSETQRNKGNFPGRFSGRQFSNSRSEMNVSTLELGDSALYLCASSWGVLNTEAFFGQGTRLTVV.

This clone has a handful of counts. This chain links TRBV5-6 with TRBJ1-6; TRBD1 is a possible D gene (6 bases). V lost 4 bases and J lost 6, with 11 bases in between. Germline loops: CDR1 SGHDT, CDR2 YYEEEE. CDR3 length: 14 amino acids. The chain's CDR3 is CASSRDRPNSPLHF. As DNA, the CDR3 is TGTGCCAGCAGCCGCGACAGGCCTAATTCACCCCTCCACTTT.

The CDR3 here is CASIRTMVGSYEQYF. In nucleotides, the CDR3 is TGTGCCAGCATCCGGACAATGGTGGGCTCCTACGAGCAGTACTTC. The chain employs TRBV28 and TRBJ2-7; a possible D gene is TRBD1 (5 bases). This CDR3 spans 15 amino acids. V lost 7 bases to trimming and J lost 0 bases, with 16 bases between them. The germline V gene encodes CDR1 MDHEN and CDR2 SYDVKM.

The rearrangement joins TRBV9 to TRBJ2-7, with TRBD2 matching 7 bases. Germline lookup yields CDR1 SGDLS and CDR2 YYNGEE. This CDR3 is 14 amino acids long. V was pared by 2 bases and J by 0 bases, with 2 bases of the junction left unmatched. The DNA of the CDR3 is TGTGCCAGCAGCGTGGGCGGGAGCTCCTACGAGCAGTACTTC. Protein: CASSVGGSSYEQYF. Looking up the rest from reference TRBV9 and TRBJ2-7 gives the full variable domain: DSGVTQTPKHLITATGQRVTLRCSPRSGDLSVYWYQQSLDQGLQFLIQYYNGEERAKGNILERFSAQQFPDLHSELNLSSLELGDSALYFCASSVGGSSYEQYFGPGTRLTVT.

The chain recombines TRBV19 with TRBJ2-1; no reliable D call. CDR1 LNHDA and CDR2 SQIVND come from the germline V gene (reference sequence). The CDR3 length is 11 residues. V lost 5 bases, J lost 4 bases, and 3 bases lay in between. CDR3 in DNA: TGTGCCAGTAGTCCTTACAATGAGCAGTTCTTC. Its protein product is CASSPYNEQFF.

The rearrangement joins TRBV19 to TRBJ1-4; 11 bases agree with TRBD1. There are 15 residues in the CDR3. Germline V gene sequence: CDR1 LNHDA, CDR2 SQIVND (reference sequence). Trimming at V came to 5 bases and at J to 8 bases, leaving 7 bases not matched to a gene. DNA of the CDR3: TGTGCCAGTAGTTCGAGGACAGGGGGCGAAGAAAAACTGTTTTTT. Translating it yields CASSSRTGGEEKLFF.

The CDR3 DNA sequence: TGTGCCAGCGGAAGGGACTATCAGTCCTACGAGCAGTACTTC. Amino acids: CASGRDYQSYEQYF. The V call is TRBV3-1 (or the pseudogene TRBV3-2), the J call TRBJ2-7, with 7 positions matching TRBD2. V shed 8 bases, J shed 1 base, and the junction held 8 bases outside the gene matches. CDR3 length: 14 amino acids. CDR1 and CDR2 (germline): LGHDT, YNNKEL (reference sequence).

The rearrangement links TRBV18 to TRBJ1-3; TRBD1 might be the D (5 bases). From germline, CDR1 is KGHSH and CDR2 LQKENI. Trimming cost V 4 bases and J 0 bases, with 16 bases left between them. The CDR3 covers 17 residues. In DNA form, the CDR3 reads TGTGCCAGCTCACTCGAAAGGGGCCGGAGCTCTGGAAACACCATATATTTT. Translated, it gives CASSLERGRSSGNTIYF.

The chain couples TRBV20-1 to TRBJ2-7; tentative D call: TRBD2 (5 bases). V was pared by 6 bases and J by 6 bases, with 12 bases between. The germline gives CDR1 DFQATT, CDR2 SNEGSKA (reference sequence). The CDR3 is 11 residues long. CDR3 sequence: CSAHSVSEQYF. The CDR3 DNA is TGCAGTGCCCATAGCGTATCCGAGCAGTACTTC.

The chain carries TRBV24-1 and TRBJ2-3, with TRBD2 identical over 9 bases. This CDR3 has 16 amino acids. Per the germline V gene, CDR1 is KGHDR and CDR2 is SFDVKD. V dropped 3 bases and J dropped 9; count of bases not matched to a gene: 12. The CDR3 is CATSDASGDQSNTQYF. In DNA form, the CDR3 reads TGTGCCACCAGTGATGCTAGCGGGGATCAATCGAACACGCAGTATTTT.

The chain combines TRBV7-3 with TRBJ2-6; no clear D gene. Germline V gene sequence: CDR1 SGHTA, CDR2 FQGTGA. Trimming removed 4 bases at V and 1 base at J, with 8 bases between. The CDR3 contains 15 residues. The CDR3 DNA sequence: TGTGCCAGCAGCTACTCGGGTTCTGGGGCCAACGTCCTGACTTTC. Translating gives CASSYSGSGANVLTF.

CDR3 loop: CASSPRTSGDPLRGELFF. CDR3 coding DNA: TGTGCCAGCAGCCCACGGACTAGCGGGGACCCCCTTAGGGGGGAGCTGTTTTTT. This sequence joins TRBV11-2 and TRBJ2-2; TRBD2 matches at 12 bases. After removal of 5 bases from V and 8 bases from J, the junction contained 15 bases not matched to a gene. CDR3 length: 18 residues. The V gene's germline CDR1 is SGHAT and CDR2 FQNNGV.

Only a few counts were recorded for this clone. The V call is TRBV7-3, the J call TRBJ2-1, with D possibly matching TRBD1 (6 bases). Germline loops: CDR1 SGHTA, CDR2 FQGTGA. Trimming removed 1 base from V and 5 bases from J, with 12 bases in between. CDR3 length: 15 residues. CDR3 coding DNA: TGTGCCAGCAGCTTAATTCCAGGGGCTGACAATGAGCAGTTCTTC. Protein product: CASSLIPGADNEQFF.